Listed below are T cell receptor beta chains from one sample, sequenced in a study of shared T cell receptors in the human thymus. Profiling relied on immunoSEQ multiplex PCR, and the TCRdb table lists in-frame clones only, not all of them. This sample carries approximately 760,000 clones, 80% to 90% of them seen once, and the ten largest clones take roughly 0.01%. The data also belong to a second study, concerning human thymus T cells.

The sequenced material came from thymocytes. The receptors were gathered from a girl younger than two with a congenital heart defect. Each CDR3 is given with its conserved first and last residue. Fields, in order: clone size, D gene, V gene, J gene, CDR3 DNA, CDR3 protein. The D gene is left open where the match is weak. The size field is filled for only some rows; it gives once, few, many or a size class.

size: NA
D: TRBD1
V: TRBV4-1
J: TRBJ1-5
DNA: TGCGCCAGCAGCCAAGGTGCGGGACAGAGCAATCAGCCCCAGCATTTT
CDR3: CASSQGAGQSNQPQHF

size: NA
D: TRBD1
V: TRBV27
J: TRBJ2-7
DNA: TGTGCCAGCAGGCCTACAGGGGGCGGACCGCCCCTTAGCTCCTACGAGCAGTACTTC
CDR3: CASRPTGGGPPLSSYEQYF

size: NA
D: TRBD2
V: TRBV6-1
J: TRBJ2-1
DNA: TGTGCCAGCACCCCTTCCCCTAGCGGGGTAACTGAGCAGTTCTTC
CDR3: CASTPSPSGVTEQFF

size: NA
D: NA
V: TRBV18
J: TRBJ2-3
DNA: TGTGCCAGCTCACCACGGACGGGGGATGGGGGCACAGATACGCAGTATTTT
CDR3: CASSPRTGDGGTDTQYF

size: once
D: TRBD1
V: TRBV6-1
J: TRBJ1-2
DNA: TGTGCCAGCAGTGAAGCCGATGGAGGGGGCGGGGGGGGTGGCTACACCTTC
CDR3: CASSEADGGGGGGGYTF

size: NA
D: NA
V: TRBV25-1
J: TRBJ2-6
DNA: TGTGCCAGCAGTGAGGGAGGACAACACATCTCTGGGGCCAACGTCCTGACTTTC
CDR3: CASSEGGQHISGANVLTF

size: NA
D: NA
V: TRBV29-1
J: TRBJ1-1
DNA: TGCAGGGCCAAATTCCAGGGGACACGGAGTGAAGCTTTCTTT
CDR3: CRAKFQGTRSEAFF

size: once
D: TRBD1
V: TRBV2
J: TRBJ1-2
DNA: TGTGCCAGCAGTGTCTGGGACAGGGGCAGGAACTATGGCTACACCTTC
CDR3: CASSVWDRGRNYGYTF

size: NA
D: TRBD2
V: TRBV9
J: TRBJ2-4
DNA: TGTGCCAGCAGCTCCCCCGGGACTAAGAACATTCAGTACTTC
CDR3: CASSSPGTKNIQYF

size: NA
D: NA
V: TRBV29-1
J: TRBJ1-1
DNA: TGCACCTCACGGGGGGAGGCAGAGAACACTGAAGCTTTCTTT
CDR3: CTSRGEAENTEAFF

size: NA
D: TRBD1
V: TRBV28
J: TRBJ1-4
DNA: TGTGCCAGCAGTTACAGGGGCCATAATGAAAAACTGTTTTTT
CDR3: CASSYRGHNEKLFF

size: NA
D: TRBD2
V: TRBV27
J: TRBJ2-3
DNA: TGTGCCAGCAGTTTATCGAGGGTAGCGGGGGACTCCCCCACAGATACGCAGTATTTT
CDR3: CASSLSRVAGDSPTDTQYF

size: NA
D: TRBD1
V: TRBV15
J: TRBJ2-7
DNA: TGTGCCACCAGCAGAGCCCTGGGACAGGGTTACGAGCAGTACTTC
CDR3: CATSRALGQGYEQYF

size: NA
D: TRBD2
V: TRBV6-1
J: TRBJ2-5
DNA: TGTGCCAGCAGGGGACTAGTAAGGGGCCAAGAGACCCAGTACTTC
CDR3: CASRGLVRGQETQYF

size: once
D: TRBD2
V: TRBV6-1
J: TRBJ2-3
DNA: TGTGCCAGCAGCGCGGAGGGCGGGGGGAATACGCAGTATTTT
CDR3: CASSAEGGGNTQYF

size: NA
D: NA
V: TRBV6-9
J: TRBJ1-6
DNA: TGTGCCAGCAGTTATCCTAGTCCCTATTCACCCCTCCACTTT
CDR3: CASSYPSPYSPLHF

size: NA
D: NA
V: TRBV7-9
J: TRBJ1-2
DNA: TGTGCCAGCAGCCCCGCACCGACAGGTTACTATGGCTACACCTTC
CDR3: CASSPAPTGYYGYTF

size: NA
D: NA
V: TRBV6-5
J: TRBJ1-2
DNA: TGTGCCAGCAGTCCGGATCGGGGGATCTATGGCTACACCTTC
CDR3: CASSPDRGIYGYTF

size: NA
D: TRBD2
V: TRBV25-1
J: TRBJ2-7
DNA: TGTGCCAGCAGTGAATTAGGGCTAGCGGTCGAGCAGTACTTC
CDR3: CASSELGLAVEQYF

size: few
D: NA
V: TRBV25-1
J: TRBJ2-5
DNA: TGTGCCAGCAGTGAATATGGCGACAGCCAAGAGACCCAGTACTTC
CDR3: CASSEYGDSQETQYF

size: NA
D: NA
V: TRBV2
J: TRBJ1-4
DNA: TGTGCCAGCAAATATCGGCTGGGACGGGAGAATGAAAAACTGTTTTTT
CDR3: CASKYRLGRENEKLFF

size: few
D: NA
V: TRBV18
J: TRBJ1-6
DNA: TGTGCCAGCTCACCACCTCACCCGAGGTCTCGTGTCGGTTCACCCCTCCACTTT
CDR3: CASSPPHPRSRVGSPLHF

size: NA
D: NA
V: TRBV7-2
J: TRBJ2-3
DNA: TGTGCCAGCAGCTTAGACTACAGGGAGGGAGCCACAGATACGCAGTATTTT
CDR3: CASSLDYREGATDTQYF

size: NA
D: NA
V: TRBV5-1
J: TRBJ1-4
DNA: TGCGCCAGCAGCCGGACAGCTAATGAAAAACTGTTTTTT
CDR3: CASSRTANEKLFF

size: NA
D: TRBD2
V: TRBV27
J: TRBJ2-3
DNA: TGTGCCAGCAGTTTAGGGTTACTAGCGGGGTCGTCTAGCACAGATACGCAGTATTTT
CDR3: CASSLGLLAGSSSTDTQYF

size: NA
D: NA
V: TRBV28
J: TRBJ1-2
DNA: TGTGCCAGCAGGGGACTTGGAGACTACTTCTATGGCTACACCTTC
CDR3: CASRGLGDYFYGYTF

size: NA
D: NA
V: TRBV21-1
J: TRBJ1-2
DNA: TGTGCCAGCAGTGCGGGACAGCGCTGCAACTATGGCTACACCTTC
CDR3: CASSAGQRCNYGYTF

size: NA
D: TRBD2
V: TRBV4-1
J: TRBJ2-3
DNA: TGCGCCAGCAGCCAACTGCCGACTAGCGGAGTCGTAGGTCTCAGCACAGATACGCAGTATTTT
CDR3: CASSQLPTSGVVGLSTDTQYF

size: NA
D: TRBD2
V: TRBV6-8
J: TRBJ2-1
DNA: TGTGCCAGCAGTCCTCCGGGACTAGCGTCCAATGAGCAGTTCTTC
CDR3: CASSPPGLASNEQFF

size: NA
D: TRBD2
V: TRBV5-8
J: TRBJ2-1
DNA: TGTGCCAGCAGCTTGGTGGCGGGGGGGAGCTCCTACAATGAGCAGTTCTTC
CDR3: CASSLVAGGSSYNEQFF

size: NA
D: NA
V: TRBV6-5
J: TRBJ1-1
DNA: TGTGCCAGCAGTTACGGGGGGGACCGGGATGCTTTCTTT
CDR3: CASSYGGDRDAFF

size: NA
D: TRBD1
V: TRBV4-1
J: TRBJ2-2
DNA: TGCGCCAGCAGCCAACCTCGGACAGGGGGTGACGTTTCTAACACCGGGGAGCTGTTTTTT
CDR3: CASSQPRTGGDVSNTGELFF

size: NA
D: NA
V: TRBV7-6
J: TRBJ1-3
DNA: TGTGCCAGCAGCTCCAGTGTATCTGGAAACACCATATATTTT
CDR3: CASSSSVSGNTIYF

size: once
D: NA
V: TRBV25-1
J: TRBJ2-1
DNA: TGTGCCAGCGCCCAGACGGGGAGCTCCTACAATGAGCAGTTCTTC
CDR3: CASAQTGSSYNEQFF

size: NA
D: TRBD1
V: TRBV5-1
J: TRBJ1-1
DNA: TGCGCCAGCAGCTCTGCGGGACAGGGGGCCATGAACACTGAAGCTTTCTTT
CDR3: CASSSAGQGAMNTEAFF

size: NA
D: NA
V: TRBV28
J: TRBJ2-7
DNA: TGTGCCAGCAGTTTGTACGGGGAACATCACGAGCAGTACTTC
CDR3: CASSLYGEHHEQYF

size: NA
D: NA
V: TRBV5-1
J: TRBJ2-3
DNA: TGCGCCAGCAGCCTGGACGGGGAACGGTTTGGTGTTAGCACAGATACGCAGTATTTT
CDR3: CASSLDGERFGVSTDTQYF

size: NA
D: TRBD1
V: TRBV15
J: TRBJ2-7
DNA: TGTGCCACCAGCAGAACAGGGGCATGGGAGCAGTACTTC
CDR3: CATSRTGAWEQYF

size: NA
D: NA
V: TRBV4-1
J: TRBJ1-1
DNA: TGCGCCAGCAGCCAAGGGAGAGGGATAATTAGGGATGGGGGGACTGAAGCTTTCTTT
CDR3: CASSQGRGIIRDGGTEAFF

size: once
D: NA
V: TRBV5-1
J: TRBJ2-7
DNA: TGCGCCAGCGGCCCTGGACAGCAAAGCTACGAGCAGTACTTC
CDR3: CASGPGQQSYEQYF

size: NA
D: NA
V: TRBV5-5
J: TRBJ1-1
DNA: TGTGCCAGCAGCTTAACAAGTCAAGACACTGAAGCTTTCTTT
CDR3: CASSLTSQDTEAFF

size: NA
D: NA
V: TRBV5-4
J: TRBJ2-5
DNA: TGTGCCAGCAAAGAAGGCGGGACCCCTACGGCCCAGTACTTC
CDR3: CASKEGGTPTAQYF

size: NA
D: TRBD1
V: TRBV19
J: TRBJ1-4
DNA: TGTGCCAGTTCGGGACAGACTAATGAAAAACTGTTTTTT
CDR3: CASSGQTNEKLFF

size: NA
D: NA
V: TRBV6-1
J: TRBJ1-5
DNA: TGTGCCAGCAGTGATCAGGGGCTGAATCAGCCCCAGCATTTT
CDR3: CASSDQGLNQPQHF

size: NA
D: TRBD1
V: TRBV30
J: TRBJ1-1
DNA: TGTGCCTGGACCCCCGACAGGGCAGGATGCACTGAAGCTTTCTTT
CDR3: CAWTPDRAGCTEAFF

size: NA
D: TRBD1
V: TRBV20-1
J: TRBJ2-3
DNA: TGCAGTGCAGGACAGGCAGATACGCAGTATTTT
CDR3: CSAGQADTQYF

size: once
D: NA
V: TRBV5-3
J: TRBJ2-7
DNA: TGTGCCAGAAGCTCCTACTCCGGTGGACAGCTTTACGAGCAGTACTTC
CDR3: CARSSYSGGQLYEQYF

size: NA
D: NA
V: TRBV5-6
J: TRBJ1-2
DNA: TGTGCCAGCAGCTTCAACAAACAGGACGAACTCTATGGCTACACCTTC
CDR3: CASSFNKQDELYGYTF

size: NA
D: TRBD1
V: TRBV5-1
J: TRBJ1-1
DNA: TGCGCCAGCAGCTCCCGGACAGGGGGCACTGAAGCTTTCTTT
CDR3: CASSSRTGGTEAFF

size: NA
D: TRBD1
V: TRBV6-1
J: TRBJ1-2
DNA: TGTGCCAGCAGGGGGACAGCCCCCGGGAACTATGGCTACACCTTC
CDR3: CASRGTAPGNYGYTF

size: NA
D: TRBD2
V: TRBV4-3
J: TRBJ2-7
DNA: TGCGCCAGCAGCCAAGTAGTTAGCGGGGGGCCCAAGAATGTGTACGAGCAGTACTTC
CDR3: CASSQVVSGGPKNVYEQYF

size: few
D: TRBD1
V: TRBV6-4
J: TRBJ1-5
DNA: TGTGCCAGCATGGGACAGGGTGATAGCAATCAGCCCCAGCATTTT
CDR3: CASMGQGDSNQPQHF

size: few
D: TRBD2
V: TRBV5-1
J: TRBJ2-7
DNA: TGCGCCAGCAGCTTGGGGGCTAGCGGGGTTTCCTACGAGCAGTACTTC
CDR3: CASSLGASGVSYEQYF

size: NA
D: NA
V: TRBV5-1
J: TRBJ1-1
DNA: TGCGCCAGCAGCCATCGGACAGATTCCTCCCAAGCTTTCTTT
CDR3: CASSHRTDSSQAFF

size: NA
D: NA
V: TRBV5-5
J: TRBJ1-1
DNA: TGTGCCAGCAGCTTCGTTGGGGCCAGGGCGAACACTGAAGCTTTCTTT
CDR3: CASSFVGARANTEAFF

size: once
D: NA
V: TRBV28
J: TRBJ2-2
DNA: TGTGCCAGCAGTCCAAAAGGGGGTACCGGGGAGCTGTTTTTT
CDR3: CASSPKGGTGELFF

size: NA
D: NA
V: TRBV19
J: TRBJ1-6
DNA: TGTGCCAGTAGTATACGTTCGCGACCCACAGGGTTGGAGTCACCCCTCCACTTT
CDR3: CASSIRSRPTGLESPLHF

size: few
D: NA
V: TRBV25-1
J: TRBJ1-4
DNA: TGTGCCAGCAGTGGCGGGACGCGGTATGAAAAACTGTTTTTT
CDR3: CASSGGTRYEKLFF

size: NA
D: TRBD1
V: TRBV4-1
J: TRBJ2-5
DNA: TGCGCCAGCAGCCAATATCGGACAGGGGCGTCGGAGACCCAGTACTTC
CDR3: CASSQYRTGASETQYF

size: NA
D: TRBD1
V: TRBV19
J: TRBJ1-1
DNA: TGTGCCAGTAGGCCTCTAGGACAGGGGGCCCACACTGAAGCTTTCTTT
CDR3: CASRPLGQGAHTEAFF